This TCR beta chain was retrieved from a study of blood T cell repertoires in COVID-19. The assay was immunoSEQ multiplex PCR, and TCRdb's table has in-frame clones only and misses some. This table has 240,000 or so clones, 88% appearing once. CDR3 length equals 16 residues. Germline trimming cut 2 bases from V and 3 bases from J; bases unmatched to any gene: 6. From germline, CDR1 is MNHEY and CDR2 SMNVEV (reference sequence). Sequencing used peripheral blood. This TCR was recovered from a woman in her thirties or forties who had recovered from COVID-19. V gene TRBV27 combines with J gene TRBJ2-2, with TRBD1 matching over 7 bases. CDR3 loop: CASSLVTGAHTGELFF. The CDR3 DNA reads as TGTGCCAGCAGTTTAGTCACAGGGGCCCACACCGGGGAGCTGTTTTTT.